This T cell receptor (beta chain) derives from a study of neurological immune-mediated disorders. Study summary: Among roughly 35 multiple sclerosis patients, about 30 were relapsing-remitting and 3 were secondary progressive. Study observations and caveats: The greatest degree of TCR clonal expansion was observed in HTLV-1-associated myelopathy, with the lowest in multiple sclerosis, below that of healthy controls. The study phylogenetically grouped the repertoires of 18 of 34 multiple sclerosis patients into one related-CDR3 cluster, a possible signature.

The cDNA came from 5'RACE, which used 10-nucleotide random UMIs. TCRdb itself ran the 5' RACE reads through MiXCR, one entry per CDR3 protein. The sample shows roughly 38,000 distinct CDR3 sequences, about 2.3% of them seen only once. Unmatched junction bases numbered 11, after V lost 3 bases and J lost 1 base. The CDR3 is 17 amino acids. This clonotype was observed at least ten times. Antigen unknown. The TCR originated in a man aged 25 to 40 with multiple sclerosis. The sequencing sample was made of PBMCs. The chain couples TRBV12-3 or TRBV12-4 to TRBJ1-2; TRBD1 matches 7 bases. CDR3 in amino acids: CASSLTPRQGNNYGYTF. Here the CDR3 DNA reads TGTGCCAGCAGTTTGACCCCTAGACAGGGAAATAACTATGGCTACACCTTC.